Sequencing of this T cell receptor (beta chain) was carried out in a study of cytotoxic CD8 clonotypes in ibrutinib-treated CLL. Study context: On average, about 97,000 productive rearrangements and around 230,000 productive templates per sample.

The CDR3 spans 15 residues. V trimming: 3 bases; J trimming: 5 bases; junction bases outside the gene matches: 10. Per the germline V gene, CDR1 is SEHNR and CDR2 is FQNEAQ (reference sequence). This table comes from immunoSEQ multiplex PCR, and its TCRdb copy is limited to in-frame clones, with some not included. The sample includes fewer than 400,000 clones, 67% of them seen just once. This clone occurred a few times. This TCR came from a human donor with chronic lymphocytic leukemia. The material was PBMCs, obtained after 36 months of ibrutinib treatment. The chain couples TRBV7-9 to TRBJ2-7, with TRBD2 matching over 7 bases. Written as DNA, the CDR3 is TGTGCCAGCAGCTTCGTCGGGGGGAGAGGAAACGAGCAGTACTTC. Translation gives CASSFVGGRGNEQYF.